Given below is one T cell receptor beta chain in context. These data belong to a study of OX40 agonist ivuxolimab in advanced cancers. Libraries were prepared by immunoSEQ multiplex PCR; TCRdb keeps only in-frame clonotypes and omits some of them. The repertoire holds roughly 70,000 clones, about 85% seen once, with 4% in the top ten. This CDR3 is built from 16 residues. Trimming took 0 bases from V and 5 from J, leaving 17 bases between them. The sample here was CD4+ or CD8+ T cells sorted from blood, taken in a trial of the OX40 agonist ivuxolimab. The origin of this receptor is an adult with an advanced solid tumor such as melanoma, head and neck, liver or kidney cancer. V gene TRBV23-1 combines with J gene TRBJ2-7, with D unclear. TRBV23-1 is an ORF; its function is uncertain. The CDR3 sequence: CASSQSCDHHPHEQYF. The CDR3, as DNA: TGCGCCAGCAGTCAATCCTGTGACCACCACCCCCACGAGCAGTACTTC.